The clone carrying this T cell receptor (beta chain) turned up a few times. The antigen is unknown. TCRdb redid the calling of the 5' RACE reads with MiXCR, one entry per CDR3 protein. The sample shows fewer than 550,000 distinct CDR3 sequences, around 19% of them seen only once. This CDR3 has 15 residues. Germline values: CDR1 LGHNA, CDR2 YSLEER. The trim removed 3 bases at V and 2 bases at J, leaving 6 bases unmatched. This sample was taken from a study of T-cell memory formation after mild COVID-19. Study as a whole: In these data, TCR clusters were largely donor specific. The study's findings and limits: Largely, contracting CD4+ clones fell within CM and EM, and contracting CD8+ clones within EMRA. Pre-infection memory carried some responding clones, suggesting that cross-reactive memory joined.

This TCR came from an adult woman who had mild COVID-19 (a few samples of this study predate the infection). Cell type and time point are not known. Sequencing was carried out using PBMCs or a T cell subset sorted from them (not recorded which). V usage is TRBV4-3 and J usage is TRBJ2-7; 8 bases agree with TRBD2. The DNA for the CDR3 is TGCGCCAGCAGCCAGGGTACTAGCGGTACCTACGAGCAGTACTTC. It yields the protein CASSQGTSGTYEQYF.